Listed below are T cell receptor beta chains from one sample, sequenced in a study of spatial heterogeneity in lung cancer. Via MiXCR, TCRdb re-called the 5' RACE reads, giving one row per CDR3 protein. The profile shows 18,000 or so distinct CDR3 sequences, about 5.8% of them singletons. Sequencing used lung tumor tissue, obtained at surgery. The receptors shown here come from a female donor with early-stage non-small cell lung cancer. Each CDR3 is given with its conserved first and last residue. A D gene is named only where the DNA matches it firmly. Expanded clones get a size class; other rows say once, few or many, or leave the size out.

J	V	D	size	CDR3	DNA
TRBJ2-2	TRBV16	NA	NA	CASSPRTTGELFF	TGTGCCAGCAGCCCACGAACCACCGGGGAGCTGTTTTTT
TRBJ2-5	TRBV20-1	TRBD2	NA	CSAWTSGSLGTQYF	TGCAGTGCTTGGACTAGCGGGAGTCTTGGGACCCAGTACTTC
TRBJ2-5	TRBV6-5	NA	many	CASSYKAPETQYF	TGTGCCAGCAGTTACAAGGCCCCAGAGACCCAGTACTTC
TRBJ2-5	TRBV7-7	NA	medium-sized	CASSDTGTPTQYF	TGTGCCAGCAGCGATACAGGGACTCCGACCCAGTACTTC
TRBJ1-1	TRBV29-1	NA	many	CSVEEKGQSGEAFF	TGCAGCGTTGAAGAAAAGGGGCAGTCCGGTGAAGCTTTCTTT
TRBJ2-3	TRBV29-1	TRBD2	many	CSVGGTSGQTDTQYF	TGCAGCGTTGGAGGGACTAGCGGGCAGACAGATACGCAGTATTTT
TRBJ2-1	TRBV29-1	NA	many	CSVEKTAAQGGEQFF	TGCAGCGTTGAAAAAACGGCCGCCCAGGGTGGTGAGCAGTTCTTC
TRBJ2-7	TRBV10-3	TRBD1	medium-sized	CAISEPGQGANEQYF	TGTGCCATCAGTGAGCCCGGACAGGGGGCCAACGAGCAGTACTTC
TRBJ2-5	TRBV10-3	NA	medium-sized	CAISESGFQETQYF	TGTGCCATCAGTGAGTCTGGGTTCCAAGAGACCCAGTACTTC
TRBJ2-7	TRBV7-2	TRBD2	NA	CASSPSGTSTYEQYF	TGTGCCAGCAGCCCCTCCGGGACTAGCACCTACGAGCAGTACTTC
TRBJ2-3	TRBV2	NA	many	CASSDTQGRTGDTQYF	TGTGCCAGCAGTGATACCCAAGGAAGGACTGGTGATACGCAGTATTTT
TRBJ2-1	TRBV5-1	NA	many	CASSLGNEQFF	TGCGCCAGCAGCTTGGGCAATGAGCAGTTCTTC
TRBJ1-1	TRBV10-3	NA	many	CATIGQSGTEAFF	TGTGCCACAATAGGACAGTCGGGCACTGAAGCTTTCTTT
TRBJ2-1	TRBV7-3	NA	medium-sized	CASSFSGGRDEQFF	TGTGCCAGCAGCTTTAGCGGCGGAAGGGATGAGCAGTTCTTC
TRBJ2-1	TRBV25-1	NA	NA	CASRGAEQFF	TGTGCCAGCAGGGGGGCAGAACAGTTCTTC